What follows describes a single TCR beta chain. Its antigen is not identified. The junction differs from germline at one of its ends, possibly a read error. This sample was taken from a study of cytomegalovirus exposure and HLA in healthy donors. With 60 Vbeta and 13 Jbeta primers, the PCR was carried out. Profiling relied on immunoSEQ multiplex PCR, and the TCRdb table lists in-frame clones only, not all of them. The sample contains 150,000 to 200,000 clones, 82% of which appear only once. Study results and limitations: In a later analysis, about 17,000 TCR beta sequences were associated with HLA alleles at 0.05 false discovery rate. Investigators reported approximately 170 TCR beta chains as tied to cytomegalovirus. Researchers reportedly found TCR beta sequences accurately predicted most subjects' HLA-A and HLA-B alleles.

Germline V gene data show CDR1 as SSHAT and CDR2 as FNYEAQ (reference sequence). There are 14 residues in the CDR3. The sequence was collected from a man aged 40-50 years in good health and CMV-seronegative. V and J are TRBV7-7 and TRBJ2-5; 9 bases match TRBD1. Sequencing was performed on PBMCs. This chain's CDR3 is CASSPTGGRETQYF. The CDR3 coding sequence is TGTGCTAGCAGCCCCACAGGGGGCCGAGAGACCCAGTACTTC.